One sample yielded the 8 T cell receptor beta chains listed below, sequenced in a study of beta chain features in type 1 diabetes. These receptors' antigens are unknown. Whole-study results and caveats: Shortening of TCRB CDR3s, moderate but significant, appeared in all four CD4+ subsets of Type 1 diabetes patients.

Every bit of the isolated RNA underwent reverse transcription, so sequencing read expressed TCRB transcripts. TCRdb keeps only in-frame clones here, not all; method: immunoSEQ multiplex PCR. The sample shows around 260,000 clones, around 22% of them seen only once. Specimen: naive CD4+ T cells from blood. Source of these receptors: a woman under 40 with type 1 diabetes.

This clone was observed a handful of times. The rearrangement uses TRBV9 and TRBJ2-7; the match to TRBD1 covers 7 bases. This CDR3 is built from 13 residues. Germline V lookup: CDR1 SGDLS, CDR2 YYNGEE. The trim removed 3 bases at V and 3 bases at J, leaving 3 bases unmatched. This CDR3 is CASSAGTDYEQYF. The CDR3 DNA reads as TGTGCCAGCAGCGCCGGGACAGACTACGAGCAGTACTTC.

V and J are TRBV7-9 and TRBJ2-7; TRBD2 is a possible D gene (5 bases). V lost 3 bases and J 0 bases, leaving 6 bases between the germline ends. This CDR3 comprises 13 residues. The germline gives CDR1 SEHNR, CDR2 FQNEAQ (reference sequence). The CDR3: CASSFTSSYEQYF. The CDR3 nucleotides are TGTGCCAGCAGCTTCACTAGCTCCTACGAGCAGTACTTC.

V gene TRBV5-1 combines with J gene TRBJ2-1; TRBD2 matches at 12 bases. This CDR3 is 16 amino acids long. V shed 6 bases and J 1 base; nucleotides not matched to a gene: 5. Germline V gene lookup returns CDR1 SGHRS and CDR2 YFSETQ. CDR3 DNA: TGCGCCAGCACAAGTGGGACTAGCGGGTCCTACAATGAGCAGTTCTTC. Amino acids: CASTSGTSGSYNEQFF.

This clone showed up just a few times. The chain has TRBV29-1 and TRBJ2-3, with 9 positions matching TRBD1. The V segment lost 7 bases and the J segment 6 bases; nucleotides outside the gene matches: 8. This CDR3 has 13 amino acids. Germline V gene sequence: CDR1 SQVTM, CDR2 ANQGSEA. CDR3 residues: CSGGRDRVDTQYF. CDR3 DNA sequence: TGCAGCGGGGGACGGGACAGGGTGGATACGCAGTATTTT.

V is TRBV27 and J is TRBJ2-7, with D possibly being TRBD1 (6 bases). Trimming stripped 6 bases from V and 3 bases from J, with 15 bases between. This CDR3 contains 14 residues. The germline gives CDR1 MNHEY, CDR2 SMNVEV (reference sequence). This CDR3 reads CASRPEPTGYEQYF. In DNA, the CDR3 is TGTGCCAGCAGGCCCGAACCGACAGGCTACGAGCAGTACTTC.

The genes are TRBV6-5 and TRBJ2-3; D gene ambiguous. Germline V gene lookup returns CDR1 MNHEY and CDR2 SVGAGI. The CDR3 runs to 14 residues. Deletions cut 6 bases from V and 0 bases from J, with 10 bases between. The CDR3 sequence: CASRTTRSTDTQYF. The CDR3 nucleotides are TGTGCCAGCAGGACAACGAGAAGCACAGATACGCAGTATTTT.

This chain joins TRBV7-9 and TRBJ2-3; TRBD1 matches at 7 bases. The V and J ends lost 5 bases and 2 bases, in that order; junction bases with no gene match: 7. This CDR3 has 15 amino acids. From germline, CDR1 is SEHNR and CDR2 FQNEAQ (reference sequence). CDR3 loop: CASSPGQTYTDTQYF. The CDR3, as DNA: TGTGCCAGCAGCCCGGGACAGACTTACACAGATACGCAGTATTTT. The full variable domain, its missing parts supplied by reference TRBV7-9 and TRBJ2-3, is DTGVSQNPRHKITKRGQNVTFRCDPISEHNRLYWYRQTLGQGPEFLTYFQNEAQLEKSRLLSDRFSAERPKGSFSTLEIQRTEQGDSAMYLCASSPGQTYTDTQYFGPGTRLTVL.

The chain carries TRBV5-1 and TRBJ1-1; D not resolved. Germline V gives CDR1 SGHRS, CDR2 YFSETQ. The CDR3 has 13 amino acids. The germline V and J ends were trimmed by 5 bases and 1 base, with 9 bases remaining between them. The CDR3 DNA follows: TGCGCCAGCAGGTCAGGCTCGAACACTGAAGCTTTCTTT. The encoded protein is CASRSGSNTEAFF.